What follows are 22 T cell receptor beta chains derived from one specimen sequenced in a study of sequential checkpoint blockade in melanoma. TCRdb's table, derived via immunoSEQ multiplex PCR, lists solely in-frame clones and lacks some. The sample consists of roughly 23,000 clones, 75% to 90% of them appearing once. Regarding treatment: randomized to nivolumab then ipilimumab (arm A) or the reverse (arm B). This specimen consisted of CD8+ T cells sorted from blood (inferred from file names), obtained from a patient given nivolumab and ipilimumab in sequence. The receptors were gathered from a human donor with melanoma.

The V and J genes are TRBV7-9 and TRBJ2-7, with 8 bases fitting TRBD2. Germline trimming cut 6 bases from V and 7 bases from J; bases unmatched to any gene: 8. The CDR3 totals 13 residues. Germline CDR1 and CDR2: SEHNR and FQNEAQ (reference sequence). CDR3 amino acids: CASRSPGGREQYF. The CDR3 DNA follows: TGTGCCAGCAGATCTCCGGGGGGGAGGGAGCAGTACTTC. Complete variable domain (other parts from reference TRBV7-9 and TRBJ2-7): DTGVSQNPRHKITKRGQNVTFRCDPISEHNRLYWYRQTLGQGPEFLTYFQNEAQLEKSRLLSDRFSAERPKGSFSTLEIQRTEQGDSAMYLCASRSPGGREQYFGPGTRLTVT.

The rearrangement links TRBV25-1 to TRBJ1-5; perhaps TRBD1 as D (5 bases). Germline V gene sequence: CDR1 MGHDK, CDR2 SYGVNS. Trimming pared 4 bases from V and 0 bases from J, leaving 7 bases between. This CDR3 spans 14 amino acids. CDR3 loop: CASSATGSNQPQHF. Here the CDR3 DNA reads TGTGCCAGCAGTGCCACAGGTAGCAATCAGCCCCAGCATTTT.

This chain joins TRBV5-1 and TRBJ1-1; a possible D gene is TRBD1 (6 bases). This CDR3 comprises 14 residues. Per the germline V gene, CDR1 is SGHRS and CDR2 is YFSETQ. Trimming left V 7 bases short and J 2 bases short, with 15 bases between. The CDR3 region is CASRLRGGNTEAFF. CDR3 bases: TGCGCCAGCCGCCTTAGGGGGGGCAACACTGAAGCTTTCTTT.

The V call is TRBV7-9, the J call TRBJ2-5; 7 bases fit TRBD1. The length of the CDR3 is 14 residues. After removal of 5 bases from V and 4 bases from J, the junction contained 7 bases not matched to a gene. Germline V CDR1 and CDR2: SEHNR, FQNEAQ (reference sequence). The CDR3 bases are TGTGCCAGCAGCCAAAGACAGGGTCTAGAGACCCAGTACTTC. Translating it yields CASSQRQGLETQYF.

This clone was counted only a few times. At one of its ends the junction is not consistent with the germline gene, which may arise from a read error. This same CDR3 is encoded by further DNA sequences in the sample. The CDR3 DNA is TGCGCCAGCAGCCAAGCTACGGGGGGAACCTACAATGAGCAGTTCTTC. This gives the protein CASSQATGGTYNEQFF. V usage is TRBV5-5 and J usage is TRBJ2-1; 7 positions agree with TRBD2. CDR3 length: 16 amino acids. Germline CDR1 reads SGHKS; CDR2 reads YYEKEE (reference sequence). The whole variable domain, remainder taken from reference TRBV5-5 and TRBJ2-1, is DAGVTQSPTHLIKTRGQQVTLRCSPISGHKSVSWYQQVLGQGPQFIFQYYEKEERGRGNFPDRFSARQFPNYSSELNVNALLLGDSALYLCASSQATGGTYNEQFFGPGTRLTVL.

In the case of this clone: The junction departs from the called germline gene at one end, perhaps through a read error. This chain connects TRBV4-3 to TRBJ2-7; 8 bases fit TRBD1. Germline V CDR1 and CDR2: LGHNA, YSLEER. This CDR3 comprises 15 residues. CDR3: CASSQVTGGPYEQCF. The CDR3 nucleotides are TGCGCCAGCAGCCAAGTTACAGGGGGACCCTACGAGCAGTGCTTC.

This rearrangement joins TRBV10-3 to TRBJ2-7; TRBD1 aligns across 8 bases. The ends lost 0 bases at V and 4 bases at J; junction bases unmatched: 5. The CDR3 loop spans 15 amino acids. Germline lookup yields CDR1 ENHRY and CDR2 SYGVKD. The CDR3 region has the DNA TGTGCCATCAGTGAGTCTGGGACAGGAAATTACGAGCAGTACTTC. This translates into CAISESGTGNYEQYF.

The rearrangement uses TRBV10-3 and TRBJ2-7, with TRBD2 matching over 9 bases. V lost 8 bases, J lost 7 bases, and 9 bases stayed unmatched. Per germline, CDR1 ENHRY and CDR2 SYGVKD. The CDR3 loop spans 13 amino acids. The CDR3 spells CAIESSGGLEQYF. CDR3 DNA sequence: TGTGCCATCGAGAGTAGCGGGGGTTTGGAGCAGTACTTC.

This clone was seen a handful of times. V usage is TRBV14 and J usage is TRBJ2-7; 9 bases are a match to TRBD1. J gave up 9 bases and V 0 bases, and 12 bases lay outside the gene matches. This CDR3 region has 16 residues. CDR1 and CDR2 from the germline V gene are SGHDN and FVKESK. CDR3 loop: CASSQDTGTGSFRQYF. DNA of the CDR3: TGTGCCAGCAGCCAAGATACGGGGACAGGGAGCTTTAGGCAGTACTTC.

The chain has TRBV6-5 and TRBJ2-7, with D perhaps TRBD2 (7 bases). Per the germline V gene, CDR1 is MNHEY and CDR2 is SVGAGI. The CDR3 is 14 amino acids. The germline V and J ends were trimmed by 3 bases and 2 bases, with 11 bases remaining between them. In nucleotides, the CDR3 is TGTGCCAGCAGTTATTACGGGGGGCCCTACGAGCAGTACTTC. Protein: CASSYYGGPYEQYF.

The V call is TRBV7-8, the J call TRBJ2-5; D may be TRBD2 (6 bases). The last part of the DNA fits TRBJ2-7 better; the J call may be wrong. The CDR3 is made up of 14 amino acids. Germline assignment: CDR1 SGHVS and CDR2 FQNEAQ. The CDR3 is CASSRGPGDYEQYF. CDR3 nucleotides: TGTGCCAGCAGTCGGGGACCGGGGGACTACGAGCAGTACTTC.

J is TRBJ2-3 and V is TRBV4-2; the match to TRBD2 covers 9 bases. From germline, CDR1 is LGHNA and CDR2 YNFKEQ. The junction had 9 bases not matched to a gene; V was cut back by 0 bases and J by 2 bases. This CDR3 contains 18 residues. For the CDR3, the DNA is TGTGCCAGCAGCCAAGATGAATGGGCTAGCGGGGACACAGATACGCAGTATTTT. Translation: CASSQDEWASGDTDTQYF.

By sample fraction, this clone is medium-sized (0.01 to 0.1%). The chain uses TRBV7-2 and TRBJ2-2; D is perhaps TRBD2 (5 bases). Germline-derived CDR1 and CDR2 are SGHTA and FQGNSA. Trimming removed 1 base from V and 3 bases from J, with 6 bases in between. The CDR3 length is 14 residues. DNA for the CDR3: TGTGCCAGCAGCTTAGGGACTTACACCGGGGAGCTGTTTTTT. This codes for CASSLGTYTGELFF.

In this sample, this clone turned up a few times. The chain couples TRBV19 to TRBJ2-4; possibly TRBD1 for D (5 bases). The germline V gene encodes CDR1 LNHDA and CDR2 SQIVND (reference sequence). The CDR3 totals 11 residues. V lost 7 bases and J lost 9, with 10 bases in between. The CDR3 DNA reads as TGTGCCAGTACAGGGTTGGGCATTCAGTACTTC. This encodes CASTGLGIQYF.

The table lists this clone with a few counts. The gene calls are TRBV6-5 and TRBJ2-1; D gene unclear. CDR3 length: 14 amino acids. V lost 0 bases, J lost 2 bases, and 5 bases lay in between. Germline V lookup: CDR1 MNHEY, CDR2 SVGAGI. The CDR3 sequence: CASSYSSAYNEQFF. For the CDR3, the DNA is TGTGCCAGCAGTTACTCCAGTGCCTACAATGAGCAGTTCTTC.

V is TRBV4-1 and J is TRBJ2-7; D gene ambiguous. V lost 4 bases and J 0 bases, leaving 10 bases between the germline ends. The CDR3 covers 14 residues. Germline loops: CDR1 MGHRA, CDR2 YSYEKL. CDR3: CASSPRYSSYEQYF. The CDR3 region has the DNA TGCGCCAGCAGCCCCAGGTACAGCTCCTACGAGCAGTACTTC.

The J gene is TRBJ1-3, the V gene TRBV18, with TRBD1 as a possible D gene (5 bases). Trimming took 3 bases from V and 0 from J, leaving 12 bases between them. CDR3 size: 16 residues. CDR1 KGHSH and CDR2 LQKENI come from the germline V gene. CDR3 sequence reads: CASSPGPGGSGNTIYF. In nucleotides, the CDR3 is TGTGCCAGCTCACCGGGACCGGGAGGCTCTGGAAACACCATATATTTT.

The chain couples TRBV29-1 to TRBJ2-1; 7 positions agree with TRBD2. Trimming took 6 bases from V and 5 from J; bases not matched to a gene: 13. The CDR3 has 15 residues. The V gene's germline CDR1 is SQVTM and CDR2 ANQGSEA. CDR3 sequence: CSVAGNGDYNNEQFF. The CDR3 nucleotides are TGCAGCGTGGCCGGGAATGGGGACTACAACAATGAGCAGTTCTTC.

The chain carries TRBV5-1 and TRBJ1-2; TRBD1 might be the D (6 bases). CDR3 length: 15 residues. Germline V gene lookup returns CDR1 SGHRS and CDR2 YFSETQ. V was cut by 0 bases and J by 6 bases, with 15 bases left in between. DNA of the CDR3: TGCGCCAGCAGCTTGGCCCTAGGGGGGGCAAATGGCTACACCTTC. Its translation is CASSLALGGANGYTF.

V gene TRBV7-9 combines with J gene TRBJ2-3; unclear D gene. V was cut by 0 bases and J by 5 bases, with 6 bases left in between. Germline V gene data show CDR1 as SEHNR and CDR2 as FQNEAQ (reference sequence). This CDR3 spans 13 amino acids. CDR3 bases: TGTGCCAGCAGCTTAGCGTATTTAGATACGCAGTATTTT. Residues: CASSLAYLDTQYF.

V gene TRBV7-2 combines with J gene TRBJ2-5, with unresolved D. V was pared by 7 bases and J by 2 bases, with 17 bases between. CDR1 and CDR2 from the germline V gene are SGHTA and FQGNSA. The length of the CDR3 is 15 residues. CDR3: CASNTRVDLQETQYF. As DNA, the CDR3 is TGTGCCAGCAACACACGGGTTGACCTACAAGAGACCCAGTACTTC.

CDR3 sequence reads: CASSLAGQGYTDTQYF. CDR3 sequence (DNA): TGTGCCAGCAGCTTAGCGGGACAGGGATACACAGATACGCAGTATTTT. This chain uses TRBV7-9 with TRBJ2-3; 9 bases are shared with TRBD1. The germline CDR1 and CDR2 sequences are SEHNR and FQNEAQ (reference sequence). The CDR3 runs 16 residues. The ends lost 0 bases at V and 2 bases at J; junction bases unmatched: 3.